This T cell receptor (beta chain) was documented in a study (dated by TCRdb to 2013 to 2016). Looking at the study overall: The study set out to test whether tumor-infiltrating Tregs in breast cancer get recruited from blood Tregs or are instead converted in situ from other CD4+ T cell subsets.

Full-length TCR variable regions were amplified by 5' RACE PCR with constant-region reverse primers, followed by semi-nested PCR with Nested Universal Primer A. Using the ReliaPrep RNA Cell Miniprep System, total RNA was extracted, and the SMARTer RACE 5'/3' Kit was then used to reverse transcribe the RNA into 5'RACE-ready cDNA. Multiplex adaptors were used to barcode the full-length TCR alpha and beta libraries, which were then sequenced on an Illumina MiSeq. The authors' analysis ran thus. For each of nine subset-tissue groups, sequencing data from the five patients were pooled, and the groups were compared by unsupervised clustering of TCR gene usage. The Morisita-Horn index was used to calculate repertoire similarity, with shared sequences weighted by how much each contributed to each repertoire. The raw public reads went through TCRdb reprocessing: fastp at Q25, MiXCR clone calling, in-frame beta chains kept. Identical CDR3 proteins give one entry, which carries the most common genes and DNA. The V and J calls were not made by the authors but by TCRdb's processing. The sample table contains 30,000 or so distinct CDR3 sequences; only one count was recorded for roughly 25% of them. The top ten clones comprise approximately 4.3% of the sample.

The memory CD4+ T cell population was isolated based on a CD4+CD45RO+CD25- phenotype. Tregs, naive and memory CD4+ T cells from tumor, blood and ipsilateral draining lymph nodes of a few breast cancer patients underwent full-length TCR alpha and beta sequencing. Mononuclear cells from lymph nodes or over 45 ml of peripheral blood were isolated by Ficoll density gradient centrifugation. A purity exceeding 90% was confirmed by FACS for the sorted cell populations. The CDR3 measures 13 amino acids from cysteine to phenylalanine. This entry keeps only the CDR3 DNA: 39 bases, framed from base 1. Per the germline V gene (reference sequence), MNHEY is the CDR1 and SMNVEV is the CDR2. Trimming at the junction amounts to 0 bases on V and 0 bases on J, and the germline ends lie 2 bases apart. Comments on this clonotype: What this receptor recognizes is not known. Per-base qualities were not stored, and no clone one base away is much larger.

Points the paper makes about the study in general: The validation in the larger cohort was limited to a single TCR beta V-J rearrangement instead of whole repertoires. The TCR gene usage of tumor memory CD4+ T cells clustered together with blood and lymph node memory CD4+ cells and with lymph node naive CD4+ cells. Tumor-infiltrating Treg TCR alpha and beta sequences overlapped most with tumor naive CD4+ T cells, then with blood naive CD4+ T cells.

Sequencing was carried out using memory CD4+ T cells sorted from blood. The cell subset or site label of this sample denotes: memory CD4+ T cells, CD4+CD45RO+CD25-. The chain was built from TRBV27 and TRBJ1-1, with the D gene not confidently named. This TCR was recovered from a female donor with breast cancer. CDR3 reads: CASSLSLNTEAFF. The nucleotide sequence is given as TGTGCCAGCAGTTTATCCTTGAACACTGAAGCTTTCTTT.